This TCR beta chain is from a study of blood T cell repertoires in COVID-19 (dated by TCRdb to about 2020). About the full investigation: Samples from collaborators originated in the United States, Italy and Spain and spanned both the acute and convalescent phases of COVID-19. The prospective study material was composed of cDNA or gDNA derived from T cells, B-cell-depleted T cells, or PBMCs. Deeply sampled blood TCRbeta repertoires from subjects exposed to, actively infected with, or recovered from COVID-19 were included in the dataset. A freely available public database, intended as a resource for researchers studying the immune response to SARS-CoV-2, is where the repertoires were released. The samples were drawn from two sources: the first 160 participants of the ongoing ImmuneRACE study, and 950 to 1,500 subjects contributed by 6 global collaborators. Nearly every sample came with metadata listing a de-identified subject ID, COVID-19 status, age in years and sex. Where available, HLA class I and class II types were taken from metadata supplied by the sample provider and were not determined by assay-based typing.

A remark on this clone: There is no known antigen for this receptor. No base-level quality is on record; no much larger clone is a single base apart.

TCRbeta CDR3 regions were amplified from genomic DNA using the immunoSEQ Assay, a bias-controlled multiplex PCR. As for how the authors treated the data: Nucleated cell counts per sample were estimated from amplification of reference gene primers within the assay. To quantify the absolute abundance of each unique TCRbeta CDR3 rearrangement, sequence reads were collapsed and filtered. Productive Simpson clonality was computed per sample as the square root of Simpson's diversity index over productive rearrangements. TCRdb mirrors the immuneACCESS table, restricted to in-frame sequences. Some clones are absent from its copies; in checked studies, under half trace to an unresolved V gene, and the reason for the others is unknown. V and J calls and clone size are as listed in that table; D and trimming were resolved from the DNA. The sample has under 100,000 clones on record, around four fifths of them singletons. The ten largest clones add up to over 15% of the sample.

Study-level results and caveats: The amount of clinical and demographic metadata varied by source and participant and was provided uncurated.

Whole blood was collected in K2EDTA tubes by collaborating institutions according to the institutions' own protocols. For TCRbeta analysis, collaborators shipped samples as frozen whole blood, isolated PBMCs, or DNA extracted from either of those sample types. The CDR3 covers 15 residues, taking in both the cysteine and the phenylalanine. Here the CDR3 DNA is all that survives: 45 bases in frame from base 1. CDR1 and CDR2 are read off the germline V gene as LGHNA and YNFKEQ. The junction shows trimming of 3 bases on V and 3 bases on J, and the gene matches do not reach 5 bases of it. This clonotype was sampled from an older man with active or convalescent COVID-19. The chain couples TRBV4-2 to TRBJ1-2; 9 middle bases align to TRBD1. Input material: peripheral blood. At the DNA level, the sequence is TGTGCCAGCAGCCACGACAGGGGGTCTGACTATGGCTACACCTTC. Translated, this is CASSHDRGSDYGYTF.